The T cell receptor (beta chain) under discussion was sequenced for a study of T cell responses to AZD1222 COVID-19 vaccine. General study points: Without day 14 samples, only post-peak T cell repertoires were studied. Unmutated variant regions reportedly attract nearly half of all spike-specific TCRs. Breadth and depth of Spike-specific TCRs rose after two AZD1222 doses. Among AZD1222 vaccinees, only six or seven were seropositive at baseline.

This CDR3 has 14 residues. The germline V gene encodes CDR1 KGHSH and CDR2 LQKENI. The V end lost 3 bases, the J end lost 1 base, and 10 bases lay between the germline ends. Measured with immunoSEQ multiplex PCR; TCRdb has only the in-frame clones, and not every one. The specimen's table records around 140,000 clones. Note on this clone: Its matching antigen is unknown.

Sequencing input: peripheral blood. The source of this sequence is an adult in good health. The rearrangement uses TRBV18 and TRBJ2-7; D not resolved. In DNA, the CDR3 is TGTGCCAGCTCACCCCCGGCCGGGTCCTACGAGCAGTACTTC. This translates into CASSPPAGSYEQYF.